The clone carrying this TCR beta chain occurred once. CDR3 length equals 13 residues. Germline V CDR1 and CDR2: MGHRA, YSYEKL. The germline V and J ends were trimmed by 4 bases and 8 bases, with 9 bases remaining between them. This sample is part of a study of OX40 agonist ivuxolimab in advanced cancers. Sequencing used immunoSEQ multiplex PCR; TCRdb keeps in-frame clones, though not all of them. The table records roughly 56,000 clones, approximately 85% of them present only once. The sequence was obtained from an adult with an advanced solid tumor such as melanoma, head and neck, liver or kidney cancer. The genes are TRBV4-1 and TRBJ1-6; D uncertain. The sequences come from CD4+ or CD8+ T cells sorted from blood, collected in a trial of the OX40 agonist ivuxolimab. As DNA, the CDR3 is TGCGCCAGCAGCCTTAACGAGTATTCACCCCTCCACTTT. Translation: CASSLNEYSPLHF.